These T cell receptor beta chains were read from a single sample in a study of blood T cell repertoires in COVID-19. The repertoire was sequenced with immunoSEQ multiplex PCR; TCRdb's copy has only in-frame clones and lacks some. In the table there are 100,000 to 150,000 clones, approximately 85% of which are singletons. Sequencing used peripheral blood. The receptors originated from a woman older than 75 with COVID-19, enrolled during active disease. Each CDR3 is given with its conserved first and last residue. A D gene is named only where the DNA matches it firmly. Only some rows state a clone size, as once, few, many or a class for expanded clones.

j_call v_call d_call clone_size cdr3_aa cdr3_nt
TRBJ1-2 TRBV19 . . CASTREGLPVRYGYTF TGTGCCAGTACTAGAGAGGGACTCCCCGTCCGATATGGCTACACCTTC
TRBJ1-6 TRBV6-4 . . CASSSDYNSPLHF TGTGCCAGCAGCTCAGATTATAATTCACCCCTCCACTTT
TRBJ2-7 TRBV3-1/TRBV3-2 TRBD2 . CASSLSGRYEQYF TGTGCCAGCAGCCTTAGCGGGAGGTACGAGCAGTACTTC
TRBJ2-2 TRBV28 TRBD1 . CASSSGTGARELFF TGTGCCAGCAGTTCCGGGACAGGGGCGAGGGAGCTGTTTTTT
TRBJ1-5 TRBV28 . . CASSSNDRRNQPQHF TGTGCCAGCAGCTCCAACGACAGGAGGAATCAGCCCCAGCATTTT
TRBJ2-1 TRBV5-1 TRBD2 . CASSALTSANNEQFF TGCGCCAGCAGCGCACTGACTAGCGCGAACAATGAGCAGTTCTTC
TRBJ1-1 TRBV6-2/TRBV6-3 TRBD1 . CASSYSGQGGTEAFF TGTGCCAGCAGTTACTCGGGACAGGGGGGCACTGAAGCTTTCTTT
TRBJ1-5 TRBV27 . few CASSLWLSPQHF TGTGCCAGCAGTTTATGGCTCTCGCCCCAGCATTTT
TRBJ1-6 TRBV5-8 . . CASSAPSYNSPLHF TGTGCCAGCAGCGCGCCATCGTATAATTCACCCCTCCACTTT
TRBJ2-1 TRBV29-1 TRBD1 few CSVVGRGHEQFF TGCAGCGTTGTGGGCAGGGGGCATGAGCAGTTCTTC
TRBJ1-1 TRBV11-3 . . CASSFASNTEAFF TGTGCCAGCAGCTTCGCCAGTAACACTGAAGCTTTCTTT
TRBJ2-5 TRBV2 TRBD1 . CASRGQGGGQETQYF TGTGCCAGCAGAGGACAGGGGGGAGGACAAGAGACCCAGTACTTC
TRBJ1-2 TRBV6-5 . . CASSRRKEGGYTF TGTGCCAGCAGTAGAAGGAAGGAGGGGGGCTACACCTTC
TRBJ1-2 TRBV5-4 . . CASSSDFTPRGYGYTF TGTGCCAGCAGCTCGGATTTCACTCCTAGGGGCTATGGCTACACCTTC
TRBJ2-3 TRBV5-1 TRBD2 . CASRSSSGGDTQYF TGCGCCAGCAGGTCCTCTAGCGGAGGAGATACGCAGTATTTT
TRBJ2-7 TRBV11-1 TRBD2 . CASSFLAGVSYEQYF TGTGCCAGCAGCTTTCTAGCGGGAGTCTCATACGAGCAGTACTTC
TRBJ2-2 TRBV9 . few CASSVVAEGTGELFF TGTGCCAGCAGCGTAGTAGCGGAAGGAACCGGGGAGCTGTTTTTT
TRBJ2-1 TRBV5-6 TRBD2 . CASRGRGNEQFF TGTGCCAGCAGGGGGAGGGGAAATGAGCAGTTCTTC
TRBJ1-5 TRBV28 . . CASSSGTRFGNQPQHF TGTGCCAGCAGTTCTGGTACGAGGTTCGGCAATCAGCCCCAGCATTTT
TRBJ2-7 TRBV6-6 . . CASSYGSGSFSYEQYF TGTGCCAGCAGTTACGGCAGCGGGTCTTTCTCCTACGAGCAGTACTTC
TRBJ2-7 TRBV5-6 . once CASSLIGGYEQYF TGTGCCAGCAGCTTGATCGGGGGATACGAGCAGTACTTC
TRBJ2-7 TRBV5-5 TRBD2 . CASSFGPSGYEQYF TGTGCCAGCAGCTTCGGGCCTAGCGGCTACGAGCAGTACTTC
TRBJ2-5 TRBV5-4 . once CASSLSLMRGRGETQYF TGTGCCAGCAGCTTGTCACTTATGAGGGGGAGGGGCGAGACCCAGTACTTC
TRBJ1-5 TRBV19 . . CASSDTRFNQPQHF TGTGCCAGTAGTGACACAAGATTCAATCAGCCCCAGCATTTT
TRBJ2-1 TRBV2 TRBD2 . CASSVLGGSSYNEQFF TGTGCCAGCAGTGTACTGGGAGGGAGCTCCTACAATGAGCAGTTCTTC
TRBJ2-1 TRBV19 TRBD1 . CASSITGTGDFDEQFF TGTGCCAGTAGTATAACCGGGACAGGGGATTTCGATGAGCAGTTCTTC